The 21 T cell receptor beta chains reported below all come from one sample, sequenced in a study of molecular identifiers for immune sequencing clone quantification (dated by TCRdb to 2016 to 2019). The method behind the library was PCR. Sequencing was carried out with an Illumina HiSeq 4000. In-frame beta chains were kept once TCRdb had trimmed the public reads at Q25 with fastp and called clones with MiXCR. Every distinct CDR3 protein forms one entry, paired with its most common genes and DNA. The sample table lists 550,000 to 750,000 distinct CDR3 sequences, 20% of them with a count of one. The top ten constitute roughly 0.83% of the sample. Sequencing was performed on naive CD8+ T cells from blood, with Jurkat cell RNA spiked in. In the paper's terms, the cell subset or site label means: FACS-sorted CD8+CD4-CCR7+CD45RA+ naive T cells. Every receptor here comes from a human donor in good health. Some libraries in this study had Jurkat cell RNA spiked in.

This clonotype was counted ten times or more. The chain uses TRBV4-3 and TRBJ2-3; possible D gene TRBD1, 6 bases. Trimming pared 0 bases from V and 2 bases from J, leaving 15 bases between. Germline-derived CDR1 and CDR2 are LGHNA and YSLEER. The CDR3 covers 17 residues. The chain's CDR3 is CASSQELNEGHTDTQYF. CDR3 DNA sequence: TGCGCCAGCAGCCAAGAACTGAACGAGGGACACACAGATACGCAGTATTTT.

The chain has TRBV27 and TRBJ2-1; 7 positions match TRBD2. The CDR3 totals 15 residues. Germline V CDR1 and CDR2: MNHEY, SMNVEV (reference sequence). V was pared by 3 bases and J by 4 bases, with 6 bases of the junction left unmatched. The CDR3 DNA is TGTGCCAGCAGTTTTGGGGCTAGCGGTTACAATGAGCAGTTCTTC. It encodes CASSFGASGYNEQFF.

This clonotype was recorded many times. The V gene is TRBV27, the J gene TRBJ1-1; D not resolved. The germline CDR1 and CDR2 sequences are MNHEY and SMNVEV (reference sequence). The CDR3 is made up of 13 amino acids. V lost 8 bases and J lost 2, with 12 bases in between. DNA for the CDR3: TGTGCCAGCCAAGGAACGGCCAACACTGAAGCTTTCTTT. Protein sequence: CASQGTANTEAFF.

This clonotype was seen ten or more times. The chain couples TRBV5-4 to TRBJ1-6, with D perhaps matching TRBD1 (6 bases). The germline V and J ends were trimmed by 5 bases and 10 bases, with 13 bases remaining between them. The CDR3 totals 13 residues. Per the germline V gene, CDR1 is SGHNT and CDR2 is YYREEE (reference sequence). The CDR3 nucleotides are TGTGCCAGCAGTTCTGACAGGAGCTCACCCCTCCACTTT. Translation gives CASSSDRSSPLHF.

This clonotype was detected a few times. The chain has TRBV20-1 and TRBJ2-3; TRBD2 agrees at 10 bases. V was clipped by 1 base and J by 6 bases; unmatched bases: 10. The CDR3 contains 16 residues. Looked up from germline, CDR1 is DFQATT and CDR2 is SNEGSKA (reference sequence). CDR3 loop: CSARVLAGTSRDTQYF. The CDR3 DNA reads TGCAGTGCTAGAGTACTAGCGGGGACCTCGAGGGATACGCAGTATTTT.

At least ten counts were recorded for this clonotype. The rearrangement links TRBV6-5 to TRBJ2-1, with TRBD1 matching over 11 bases. The CDR3 consists of 15 residues. Germline lookup yields CDR1 MNHEY and CDR2 SVGAGI. Losses at the gene ends were 5 bases for V and 4 bases for J; bases not matched to a gene: 4. The CDR3 region has the DNA TGTGCCAGCAGTCACGGACAGGGGGCTTACAATGAGCAGTTCTTC. This codes for CASSHGQGAYNEQFF.

This clonotype was observed at least ten times. The chain has TRBV20-1 and TRBJ2-3, with TRBD2 matching 12 bases. The CDR3 covers 14 residues. Germline-derived CDR1 and CDR2 are DFQATT and SNEGSKA (reference sequence). V lost 3 bases and J lost 6; bases outside the gene matches: 4. The CDR3 protein is CSASLAGGLDTQYF. In DNA, the CDR3 is TGCAGTGCTAGTCTAGCGGGAGGGTTGGATACGCAGTATTTT.

This clonotype has a count of ten or more. This chain links TRBV9 with TRBJ2-3; 9 nucleotides agree with TRBD2. Germline CDR1 reads SGDLS; CDR2 reads YYNGEE. With 0 bases clipped from V and 2 bases from J, the junction kept 7 bases outside the gene matches. The CDR3 has 17 residues. The CDR3 protein is CASSVDWTSEDTDTQYF. CDR3 in DNA: TGTGCCAGCAGCGTAGATTGGACTAGCGAGGACACAGATACGCAGTATTTT.

This clonotype was counted many times. The V and J genes are TRBV24-1 and TRBJ2-5; weak D call: TRBD2 (6 bases). This CDR3 has 14 residues. V was shortened by 3 bases and J by 7 bases, with 14 bases between the two germline ends. CDR1 is KGHDR and CDR2 is SFDVKD in the germline V gene. The CDR3 nucleotides are TGTGCCACCAGTGATCCGGGACTCCTAGCGACCCAGTACTTC. Protein product: CATSDPGLLATQYF.

There are many counts of this clonotype. The chain combines TRBV6-6 with TRBJ2-5; 9 nucleotides match TRBD1. CDR3 size: 14 residues. Per germline, CDR1 MNHNY and CDR2 SVGAGI (reference sequence). Trimming removed 5 bases from V and 4 bases from J; junction bases left unmatched: 5. The CDR3 is CASSPGTGSETQYF. The CDR3 nucleotides are TGTGCCAGCAGTCCGGGGACAGGGTCAGAGACCCAGTACTTC.

This clonotype was seen ten or more times. The rearrangement uses TRBV5-1 and TRBJ2-5; 11 bases match TRBD2. The V and J ends lost 4 bases and 1 base, in that order; junction bases with no gene match: 9. The CDR3 contains 17 residues. From germline, CDR1 is SGHRS and CDR2 YFSETQ. CDR3 coding DNA: TGCGCCAGCAGCAGTGGGACTAGCGGCGTCTTCCAAGAGACCCAGTACTTC. Protein: CASSSGTSGVFQETQYF.

Here the CDR3 reads CATSRDLAGGSTDTQYF. Here the CDR3 DNA reads TGTGCCACCAGCAGAGATCTAGCGGGGGGCTCCACAGATACGCAGTATTTT. The chain is built from TRBV15 and TRBJ2-3; 11 nucleotides line up with TRBD2. The length of the CDR3 is 17 residues. From germline, CDR1 is LNHNV and CDR2 YYDKDF (reference sequence). The junction had 4 bases not matched to a gene; V was cut back by 0 bases and J by 2 bases.

This clonotype came up many times. This rearrangement joins TRBV29-1 to TRBJ1-1, with D hard to call. The V end was cut by 7 bases, the J end by 6 bases, with 15 bases between. Per germline, CDR1 SQVTM and CDR2 ANQGSEA. This CDR3 region has 12 residues. CDR3 nucleotide sequence: TGCAGCGCTGTGGCTTCAGGACCTGAAGCTTTCTTT. Encoded protein: CSAVASGPEAFF.

This clonotype was observed a handful of times. The chain uses TRBV30 and TRBJ2-1; 7 nucleotides align to TRBD1. Germline values: CDR1 GTSNPN, CDR2 SVGIG (reference sequence). The ends lost 4 bases at V and 0 bases at J; junction bases unmatched: 6. The CDR3 is made up of 15 amino acids. The CDR3 is CAWTVGTVSYNEQFF. As DNA, the CDR3 is TGTGCCTGGACAGTCGGGACAGTCTCCTACAATGAGCAGTTCTTC.

This clonotype was observed a few times. The rearrangement links TRBV7-9 to TRBJ2-1, with 8 positions matching TRBD1. Germline CDR1 reads SEHNR; CDR2 reads FQNEAQ (reference sequence). The J segment lost 9 bases and the V segment lost 6 bases, leaving 13 bases of the junction unmatched. CDR3 length equals 15 residues. This CDR3 reads CASSHRDRPSSEQFF. The CDR3 nucleotides read TGTGCCAGCAGTCACCGGGACAGGCCTTCTTCTGAGCAGTTCTTC.

This clonotype has at least ten counts. The chain couples TRBV6-4 to TRBJ1-1; the match to TRBD1 covers 7 bases. The CDR3 totals 16 residues. Germline V gene sequence: CDR1 MRHNA, CDR2 SNTAGT. After removal of 3 bases from V and 1 base from J, the junction contained 8 bases not matched to a gene. The CDR3 spells CASSEHTGAENTEAFF. CDR3 DNA: TGTGCCAGCAGTGAGCACACAGGGGCAGAGAACACTGAAGCTTTCTTT.

This clonotype was recorded a few times. The rearrangement joins TRBV10-3 to TRBJ2-1, with D perhaps TRBD1 or TRBD2 (7 bases each). V lost 6 bases, J lost 8 bases, and 14 bases lay in between. The CDR3 sequence is 13 residues long. Germline assignment: CDR1 ENHRY and CDR2 SYGVKD. The chain's CDR3 is CAISYRGGDEQFF. The DNA for the CDR3 is TGTGCCATCAGCTACAGGGGAGGGGATGAGCAGTTCTTC.

In this sample, this clonotype turned up many times. The chain links TRBV10-3 to TRBJ2-5, with a weak D call TRBD1 (6 bases). V lost 2 bases to trimming and J lost 0 bases, with 10 bases between them. CDR1 and CDR2 from the germline V gene are ENHRY and SYGVKD. This CDR3 spans 15 amino acids. The CDR3 sequence is CAISEDRQYQETQYF. The CDR3 nucleotides are TGTGCCATCAGTGAGGACAGGCAGTACCAAGAGACCCAGTACTTC.

Concerning this clonotype: Compared with germline, one end of the junction differs, possibly owing to a read error. V and J are TRBV27 and TRBJ2-6; the match to TRBD1 covers 8 bases. This CDR3 contains 16 residues. Germline V gene lookup returns CDR1 MNHEY and CDR2 SMNVEV (reference sequence). DNA for the CDR3: TGTGTCAGCAGTACACAGGGGGTCTCCGGGGCCAACGTCCTGACTTTC. Amino acid sequence: CVSSTQGVSGANVLTF.

The sample holds a few counts of this clonotype. A much more abundant neighbour one base away suggests this may be a read error. The chain recombines TRBV14 with TRBJ1-5; D is uncertain. The CDR3 sequence is 15 residues long. Germline V gives CDR1 SGHDN, CDR2 FVKESK. The CDR3 protein is CASSPPRTSNQSQHF. CDR3 in DNA: TGTGCCAGCAGCCCGCCCAGGACCAGCAATCAGTCCCAGCATTTT.

The V gene is TRBV7-9, the J gene TRBJ2-5; tentative D call: TRBD1 (5 bases). Germline-derived CDR1 and CDR2 are SEHNR and FQNEAQ (reference sequence). CDR3 length equals 15 residues. V was shortened by 3 bases and J by 5 bases, with 16 bases between the two germline ends. The CDR3 sequence is CASSFLGPLRETQYF. The CDR3 nucleotides are TGTGCCAGCAGCTTTCTGGGGCCTCTAAGGGAGACCCAGTACTTC.